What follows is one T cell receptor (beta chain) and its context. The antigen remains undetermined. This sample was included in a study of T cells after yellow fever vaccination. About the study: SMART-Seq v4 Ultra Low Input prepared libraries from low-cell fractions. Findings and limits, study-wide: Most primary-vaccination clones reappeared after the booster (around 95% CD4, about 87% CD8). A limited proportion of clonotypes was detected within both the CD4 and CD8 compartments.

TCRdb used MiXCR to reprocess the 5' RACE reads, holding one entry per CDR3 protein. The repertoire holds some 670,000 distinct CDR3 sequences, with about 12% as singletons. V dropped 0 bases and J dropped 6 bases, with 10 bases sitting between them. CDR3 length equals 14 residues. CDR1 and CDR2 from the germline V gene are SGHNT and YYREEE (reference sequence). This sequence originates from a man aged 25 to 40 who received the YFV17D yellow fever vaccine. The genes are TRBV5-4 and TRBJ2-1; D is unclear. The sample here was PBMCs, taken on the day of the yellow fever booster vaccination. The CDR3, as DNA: TGTGCCAGCAGCTTGGACGGCTACCTCAATGAGCAGTTCTTC. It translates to CASSLDGYLNEQFF.